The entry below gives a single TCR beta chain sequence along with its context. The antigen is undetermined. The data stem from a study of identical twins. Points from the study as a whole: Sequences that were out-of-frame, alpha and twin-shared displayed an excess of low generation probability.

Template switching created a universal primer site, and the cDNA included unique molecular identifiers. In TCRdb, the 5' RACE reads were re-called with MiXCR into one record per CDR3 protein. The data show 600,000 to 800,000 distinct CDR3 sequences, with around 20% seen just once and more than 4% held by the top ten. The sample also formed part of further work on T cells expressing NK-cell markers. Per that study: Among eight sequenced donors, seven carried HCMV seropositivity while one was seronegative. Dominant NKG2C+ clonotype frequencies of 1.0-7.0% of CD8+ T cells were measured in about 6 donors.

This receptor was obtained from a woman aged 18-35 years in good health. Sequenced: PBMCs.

This CDR3 reads CASTLGGMRTGELFF. DNA of the CDR3: TGCGCCAGCACCCTAGGAGGGATGCGAACCGGGGAGCTGTTTTTT. This sequence joins TRBV5-1 and TRBJ2-2, with D possibly matching TRBD2 (6 bases). V dropped 6 bases and J dropped 5 bases, with 17 bases sitting between them. This CDR3 is 15 amino acids long. Looked up from germline, CDR1 is SGHRS and CDR2 is YFSETQ.